The T cell receptor (beta chain) under discussion was sequenced for a study of CD8 T cells in Susac syndrome. Whole-study results and caveats: It was acknowledged in the study that its TCR sequencing and HLA analysis involved a relatively small number of individuals.

CDR1 is DFQATT and CDR2 is SNEGSKA in the germline V gene (reference sequence). This CDR3 is built from 13 residues. Trimming stripped 7 bases from V and 7 bases from J, with 19 bases between. Random hexamers were used to reverse transcribe an amount of about 0.45 to 1 ug RNA. Amplification of TCR beta CDR3 used immunoSEQ multiplex PCR across 54 Vbeta and 13 Jbeta. TCRdb called the immunoSEQ multiplex PCR reads again in MiXCR, with one record for every CDR3 protein. This sample carries more than 95,000 distinct CDR3 sequences, 90% to 95% of them seen once, and the ten largest clones take more than 0.2%. As for this clonotype: The target antigen is unknown.

Negative isolation was used for CD8+ and CD4+ T cells, and FACS enrichment was applied to TEMRA cells. The sample taken for sequencing was CD8+ T cells from PBMCs. This TCR was recovered from a human donor with Susac syndrome. J is TRBJ1-1 and V is TRBV20-1; tentative D call: TRBD1 (6 bases). The CDR3 coding sequence is TGCAGTGGGTTGGAGGCAGGGGAGAGTGAAGCTTTCTTT. Protein sequence: CSGLEAGESEAFF.